One sample yielded the 25 T cell receptor beta chains listed below, sequenced in a study of technical replicates of blood from several donors. Measured with immunoSEQ multiplex PCR; TCRdb has only the in-frame clones, and not every one. The sample has about 88,000 clones; approximately 94% are singletons. Sequencing was done on a sample of T cells isolated from PBMCs. The receptors come from a human donor in good health.

This chain links TRBV9 with TRBJ2-2, with 8 bases matching TRBD1. This CDR3 has 16 amino acids. V shed 4 bases, J shed 1 base, and the junction held 6 bases outside the gene matches. Germline V CDR1 and CDR2: SGDLS, YYNGEE. This chain's CDR3 is CASSPGQGGNTGELFF. The CDR3 nucleotides read TGTGCCAGCAGCCCAGGACAGGGAGGGAACACCGGGGAGCTGTTTTTT.

This clone was observed a few times. V and J are TRBV29-1 and TRBJ1-2, with 9 bases lining up with TRBD1. The CDR3 runs 15 residues. The germline CDR1 and CDR2 sequences are SQVTM and ANQGSEA. The ends lost 2 bases at V and 6 bases at J; junction bases unmatched: 10. CDR3 sequence (DNA): TGCAGCGTTGAACTCGGGGGACAGGGTAGGGATGGCTACACCTTC. This encodes CSVELGGQGRDGYTF.

The chain has TRBV6-1 and TRBJ1-3; D gene unclear. Trimming shortened V by 2 bases and J by 8 bases, and 10 bases separated the two germline ends. This CDR3 spans 13 amino acids. Germline CDR1 MNHNS, CDR2 SASEGT. The CDR3 reads CASSEHEVYTIYF. The DNA of the CDR3 is TGTGCCAGCAGTGAACACGAGGTTTACACCATATATTTT.

CDR3 DNA sequence: TGTGCCAGCAGCTTATCGGGCGGGAGGGCCCCCGGGGAGCTGTTTTTT. This codes for CASSLSGGRAPGELFF. The chain recombines TRBV7-2 with TRBJ2-2; 9 bases fit TRBD2. V was clipped by 2 bases and J by 6 bases; unmatched bases: 7. This CDR3 comprises 16 residues. Germline loops: CDR1 SGHTA, CDR2 FQGNSA.

The chain links TRBV27 to TRBJ2-1, with 9 nucleotides matching TRBD1. Germline-derived CDR1 and CDR2 are MNHEY and SMNVEV (reference sequence). The ends lost 0 bases at V and 8 bases at J; junction bases unmatched: 2. The CDR3 is made up of 14 amino acids. CDR3 bases: TGTGCCAGCAGTTTATCCACAGGGGGCTATGAGCAGTTCTTC. It yields the protein CASSLSTGGYEQFF.

The chain is built from TRBV7-6 and TRBJ1-4; 7 positions agree with TRBD1. Germline V gene lookup returns CDR1 SGHVS and CDR2 FNYEAQ. CDR3 size: 15 residues. V lost 1 base to trimming and J lost 4 bases; unmatched junction nucleotides: 3. The DNA of the CDR3 is TGTGCCAGCAGCTTAGGTCAGGGGGATAATGAAAAACTGTTTTTT. Translating it yields CASSLGQGDNEKLFF.

V usage is TRBV11-2 and J usage is TRBJ1-1; 7 nucleotides match TRBD1. Germline CDR1 reads SGHAT; CDR2 reads FQNNGV. The ends lost 5 bases at V and 4 bases at J; junction bases unmatched: 10. The CDR3 loop spans 15 amino acids. This CDR3 is CASSIRRDRGTEAFF. The CDR3, as DNA: TGTGCCAGCAGCATAAGGAGGGACAGAGGCACTGAAGCTTTCTTT.

This chain links TRBV10-1 with TRBJ2-7; TRBD1 is a possible D gene (6 bases). CDR3 length equals 15 residues. Trimming removed 3 bases from V and 0 bases from J, with 12 bases in between. Germline assignment: CDR1 WNHNN and CDR2 SYGVQD (reference sequence). CDR3 sequence: CASSENRDRSYEQYF. CDR3 DNA: TGCGCCAGCAGTGAAAACAGGGATCGCTCCTACGAGCAGTACTTC.

The DNA for the CDR3 is TGTGCCAGCGGCCTTCGGACCCAGTACTTC. It codes for CASGLRTQYF. This chain uses TRBV27 with TRBJ2-5; D unclear. From germline, CDR1 is MNHEY and CDR2 SMNVEV (reference sequence). The germline V and J ends were trimmed by 8 bases and 7 bases, with 8 bases remaining between them. The CDR3 has 10 residues.

This rearrangement joins TRBV5-4 to TRBJ2-2; a weak D match, TRBD2 (6 bases). Germline V gene data show CDR1 as SGHNT and CDR2 as YYREEE (reference sequence). The CDR3 has 13 amino acids. With 6 bases removed from V and 6 bases from J, the gap between germline ends came to 12 bases. CDR3 nucleotide sequence: TGTGCCAGCAAGGCGGGGCCCGCCGGGGAGCTGTTTTTT. Encoded protein: CASKAGPAGELFF. The full variable domain, in which reference TRBV5-4 and TRBJ2-2 provide the parts outside the CDR3, is ETGVTQSPTHLIKTRGQQVTLRCSSQSGHNTVSWYQQALGQGPQFIFQYYREEENGRGNFPPRFSGLQFPNYSSELNVNALELDDSALYLCASKAGPAGELFFGEGSRLTVL.

J is TRBJ1-1 and V is TRBV10-1; D remains ambiguous. Between the trimmed V and J ends, which lost 6 bases and 0 bases, there was a span of 8 bases. The CDR3 totals 13 residues. Germline CDR1 and CDR2: WNHNN and SYGVQD (reference sequence). The CDR3 coding sequence is TGCGCCAGCAGGGCACAGCTGAACACTGAAGCTTTCTTT. Residues: CASRAQLNTEAFF.

This sequence joins TRBV19 and TRBJ2-7, with a tentative D call TRBD1 (6 bases). Germline loops: CDR1 LNHDA, CDR2 SQIVND (reference sequence). The CDR3 covers 16 residues. V was pared by 4 bases and J by 6 bases, with 22 bases between. The CDR3 nucleotides read TGTGCCAGTAGTAGTGCGGGTAACAGGGCAGCCGGCGAGCAGTACTTC. Translated, it gives CASSSAGNRAAGEQYF.

The chain carries TRBV14 and TRBJ1-2, with a weak D call TRBD1 (6 bases). The V gene's germline CDR1 is SGHDN and CDR2 FVKESK. The CDR3 sequence is 18 residues long. The V end was cut by 0 bases, the J end by 2 bases, with 19 bases between. The CDR3 nucleotides are TGTGCCAGCAGCCAAGAAATTTCAGGCGACAGGCCGAACTATGGCTACACCTTC. This translates into CASSQEISGDRPNYGYTF.

V and J are TRBV29-1 and TRBJ1-2, with 7 positions matching TRBD1. J gave up 0 bases and V 6 bases, and 10 bases lay outside the gene matches. CDR1 and CDR2 (germline): SQVTM, ANQGSEA. The CDR3 has 15 residues. The CDR3 region has the DNA TGCAGCGTGCGAGCCGGGACAGCGTCTAACTATGGCTACACCTTC. Translating it yields CSVRAGTASNYGYTF.

The rearrangement uses TRBV27 and TRBJ2-2, with D maybe TRBD2 (7 bases). The CDR3 loop spans 17 amino acids. V was shortened by 4 bases and J by 9 bases, with 24 bases between the two germline ends. Germline V gene sequence: CDR1 MNHEY, CDR2 SMNVEV (reference sequence). CDR3 amino acids: CASSSLGGAGAFRELFF. The CDR3, as DNA: TGTGCCAGCAGTTCCCTGGGGGGCGCGGGAGCATTCAGGGAGCTGTTTTTT.

The chain carries TRBV7-3 and TRBJ1-3, with D perhaps matching TRBD1 (5 bases). The CDR3 totals 16 residues. V lost 2 bases, J lost 4 bases, and 15 bases lay in between. Germline values: CDR1 SGHTA, CDR2 FQGTGA. The CDR3 bases are TGTGCCAGCAGCTTAGGCGGCGCGGGGCTGGGAAACACCATATATTTT. Its translation: CASSLGGAGLGNTIYF.

The CDR3 is CASRPYLQGTSGTFF. The CDR3 DNA sequence: TGTGCCAGCAGACCTTATTTACAGGGAACCAGTGGGACTTTCTTT. The chain is built from TRBV6-5 and TRBJ1-1; tentatively, D is TRBD1 (6 bases). The length of the CDR3 is 15 residues. Germline values: CDR1 MNHEY, CDR2 SVGAGI. Trimming left V 6 bases short and J 12 bases short, with 26 bases between.

This clone appeared a single time. The chain employs TRBV6-5 and TRBJ2-7, with D uncertain. This CDR3 is 13 amino acids long. Germline CDR1 reads MNHEY; CDR2 reads SVGAGI. Trimming shortened V by 0 bases and J by 3 bases, and 6 bases separated the two germline ends. CDR3 sequence: CASSYSIYYEQYF. The CDR3 coding sequence is TGTGCCAGCAGTTACTCCATCTACTACGAGCAGTACTTC.

J is TRBJ2-5 and V is TRBV5-6; maybe TRBD2 (6 bases). Trimming took 6 bases from V and 4 from J, leaving 16 bases between them. The CDR3 extends over 14 amino acids. The germline CDR1 and CDR2 sequences are SGHDT and YYEEEE. The CDR3 reads CASTTRLVAETQYF. DNA of the CDR3: TGTGCCAGCACCACCAGACTAGTCGCAGAGACCCAGTACTTC.

The V gene is TRBV13, the J gene TRBJ1-5, with TRBD1 matching over 7 bases. The V and J ends lost 1 base and 1 base, in that order; junction bases with no gene match: 7. Germline V CDR1 and CDR2: PRHDT, FYEKMQ (reference sequence). The CDR3 runs to 17 residues. CDR3 loop: CASSLARGILSNQPQHF. In DNA, the CDR3 is TGTGCCAGCAGCTTAGCCAGGGGGATATTGAGCAATCAGCCCCAGCATTTT.

The chain employs TRBV28 and TRBJ2-7; tentative D call: TRBD2 (6 bases). This CDR3 is built from 15 residues. Trimming took off 2 bases at V and 1 base at J, with 12 bases between the two ends. CDR1 and CDR2 (germline): MDHEN, SYDVKM. CDR3 residues: CASSLGGATSYEQYF. In nucleotides, the CDR3 is TGTGCCAGCAGTTTAGGAGGGGCGACTTCCTACGAGCAGTACTTC.

The V and J genes are TRBV5-1 and TRBJ2-5; D remains unclear. The CDR3 spans 14 residues. The germline V and J ends were trimmed by 1 base and 2 bases, with 9 bases remaining between them. CDR1 is SGHRS, CDR2 YFSETQ, per germline. CDR3 sequence (DNA): TGCGCCAGCAGCTTGCTGCCAGAACAAGAGACCCAGTACTTC. It codes for CASSLLPEQETQYF.

The chain has TRBV10-1 and TRBJ1-1; 8 bases agree with TRBD1. Per the germline V gene, CDR1 is WNHNN and CDR2 is SYGVQD (reference sequence). This CDR3 region has 15 residues. Unmatched junction bases numbered 5, after V lost 5 bases and J lost 0 bases. For the CDR3, the DNA is TGCGCCAGCAGTTCCCAGGGGGCGATGAACACTGAAGCTTTCTTT. Translation: CASSSQGAMNTEAFF.

J is TRBJ2-6 and V is TRBV14; D not resolved. The CDR3 runs to 16 residues. CDR1 and CDR2 from the germline V gene are SGHDN and FVKESK. V was pared by 1 base and J by 2 bases, with 9 bases between. The CDR3 here is CASSQVRETGANVLTF. In DNA form, the CDR3 reads TGTGCCAGCAGCCAAGTACGAGAGACTGGGGCCAACGTCCTGACTTTC.

This clone was detected only once. The V and J genes are TRBV4-1 and TRBJ2-2; tentative D call: TRBD1 (6 bases). Germline values: CDR1 MGHRA, CDR2 YSYEKL. The CDR3 consists of 21 residues. The germline V and J ends were trimmed by 6 bases and 4 bases, with 33 bases remaining between them. As DNA, the CDR3 is TGCGCCAGCAGACAAACACCAGCCCCACAGGGACCCGCGAAGGGCACCGGGGAGCTGTTTTTT. Encoded protein: CASRQTPAPQGPAKGTGELFF.